In this sample, the clone carrying this TCR beta chain turned up a few times. Its antigen is not identified. The data derive from a study of T-cell memory formation after mild COVID-19. The 5'RACE method, run with constant-segment primers, produced TCR alpha and TCR beta cDNA libraries (carrying sample barcodes and UMIs). Using its own MiXCR run on the 5' RACE reads, TCRdb lists one record per CDR3 protein. The repertoire holds some 150,000 distinct CDR3 sequences, with roughly 19% as singletons. The germline gives CDR1 SGHTA, CDR2 FQGNSA. Trimming removed 4 bases from V and 7 bases from J, with 11 bases in between. The CDR3 runs to 13 residues. Overall study results and limits: Mainly CM and EM harbored the contracting CD4+ clones; mainly EMRA harbored the CD8+ ones. There were some responding clones in pre-infection memory, which suggested that cross-reactive memory had joined.

Sequencing was done on a sample of PBMCs or a T cell subset sorted from them (not recorded which). V usage is TRBV7-2 and J usage is TRBJ1-5; D ambiguous. The TCR originated in an adult woman who had mild COVID-19 (a few samples of this study predate the infection). Cell type and time point are not known. The CDR3 bases are TGTGCCAGCAGCTCACAAGAGCGGCAGCCCCAGCATTTT. Residues: CASSSQERQPQHF.